The rows below give T cell receptor beta chains drawn from one sample of a study of technical replicates of blood from a handful of donors. Clones were read by immunoSEQ multiplex PCR, and TCRdb kept only the in-frame ones, dropping some. The data contain more than 90,000 clones, approximately 96% of them seen just once; the ten biggest clones take up 0.2% to 0.25%. Specimen: T cells isolated from PBMCs. The receptors stem from a human donor in good health. Each CDR3 is given with its conserved first and last residue. The D gene is left open where the match is weak. Only some rows state a clone size, as once, few, many or a class for expanded clones.

NA	TRBV20-1	TRBJ1-4	NA	CSARANEKLFF	TGCAGTGCTAGAGCGAATGAAAAACTGTTTTTT
NA	TRBV19	TRBJ2-2	TRBD1	CASSIWQITGQIVGELFF	TGTGCCAGTAGTATCTGGCAAATAACGGGACAGATAGTCGGGGAGCTGTTTTTT
NA	TRBV27	TRBJ2-1	TRBD1	CASLSRTGLSNEQFF	TGTGCCAGTCTCTCTCGGACAGGGCTAAGCAATGAGCAGTTCTTC
NA	TRBV7-2	TRBJ2-2	NA	CASSYSTGELFF	TGTGCCAGCAGCTACTCTACCGGGGAGCTGTTTTTT
NA	TRBV6-5	TRBJ2-1	NA	CASRFTLSYNEQFF	TGTGCCAGCCGGTTCACCCTCTCCTACAATGAGCAGTTCTTC
NA	TRBV19	TRBJ1-4	NA	CASSQGQGTNEKLFF	TGTGCCTCTAGTCAGGGGCAGGGAACTAATGAAAAACTGTTTTTT
NA	TRBV19	TRBJ1-5	NA	CASSISGNQPQHF	TGTGCCAGTAGTATCTCAGGGAATCAGCCCCAGCATTTT
once	TRBV5-1	TRBJ1-1	NA	CASSPGFVARGTTEAFF	TGCGCCAGCAGCCCCGGGTTCGTTGCTCGTGGTACCACTGAAGCTTTCTTT
NA	TRBV7-7	TRBJ2-5	TRBD2	CASSLVGGRSQETQYF	TGTGCCAGCAGCTTAGTCGGCGGGAGATCTCAAGAGACCCAGTACTTC
NA	TRBV11-2	TRBJ2-7	TRBD1	CASSSIPRGTYEQYF	TGTGCCAGCAGCTCAATTCCCAGGGGGACCTACGAGCAGTACTTC
NA	TRBV10-3	TRBJ2-5	NA	CAISDRGGRTGETQYF	TGTGCCATCAGTGATCGCGGGGGCCGGACCGGAGAGACCCAGTACTTC
NA	TRBV28	TRBJ2-7	TRBD1	CASSSPSRGQYEQYF	TGTGCCAGCAGTTCCCCCTCCAGGGGGCAGTACGAGCAGTACTTC
NA	TRBV19	TRBJ2-3	NA	CASSIGGRVTDTQYF	TGTGCCAGTAGTATCGGGGGGCGCGTCACAGATACGCAGTATTTT
NA	TRBV15	TRBJ1-2	NA	CATSILPGTNYGYTF	TGTGCCACCAGCATCCTTCCCGGGACAAACTATGGCTACACCTTC
NA	TRBV4-1	TRBJ2-3	TRBD2	CASSQRDYGTDTQYF	TGCGCCAGCAGCCAAAGGGACTATGGCACAGATACGCAGTATTTT
NA	TRBV6-5	TRBJ2-7	NA	CASTGASSYEQYF	TGTGCCAGCACAGGGGCCAGCTCCTACGAGCAGTACTTC
NA	TRBV5-1	TRBJ2-7	TRBD1	CASSVLPGQGDEQYF	TGCGCCAGCAGCGTATTACCGGGACAGGGGGACGAGCAGTACTTC
NA	TRBV10-3	TRBJ2-1	NA	CAICGGPYNEQFF	TGTGCCATCTGTGGGGGCCCCTACAATGAGCAGTTCTTC
NA	TRBV7-3	TRBJ2-3	NA	CASSLSWRDTQYF	TGTGCCAGCAGCTTATCTTGGAGAGATACGCAGTATTTT